The 31 T cell receptor beta chains given below trace back to one sample, sequenced in a study of T cells in localized non-small cell lung cancer. TCRdb's copy holds only in-frame clones and misses some; the assay was immunoSEQ multiplex PCR. There are tens of thousands of clones in the sample; more than 85% occur only once, and about 6.6% lies in the top ten. The material sequenced was peripheral blood, taken before any cancer treatment. All receptors derive from a woman aged 18 to 55 with stage III lung adenocarcinoma.

The sample holds one count of this clone. The chain uses TRBV19 and TRBJ2-6; D is undetermined. The CDR3 covers 15 residues. Deletions cut 1 base from V and 0 bases from J, with 4 bases between. Germline CDR1 LNHDA, CDR2 SQIVND (reference sequence). This chain's CDR3 is CASSIGRSGANVLTF. CDR3 nucleotides: TGTGCCAGTAGTATAGGCCGCTCTGGGGCCAACGTCCTGACTTTC. The whole variable domain, remainder taken from reference TRBV19 and TRBJ2-6, is DGGITQSPKYLFRKEGQNVTLSCEQNLNHDAMYWYRQDPGQGLRLIYYSQIVNDFQKGDIAEGYSVSREKKESFPLTVTSAQKNPTAFYLCASSIGRSGANVLTFGAGSRLTVL.

V and J are TRBV4-1 and TRBJ2-1, with 9 bases identical to TRBD2. The V segment lost 1 base and the J segment 7 bases; nucleotides outside the gene matches: 11. This CDR3 comprises 17 residues. CDR1 is MGHRA, CDR2 YSYEKL, per germline. CDR3 sequence reads: CASSQGLLAGGQNEQFF. The CDR3 region has the DNA TGCGCCAGCAGCCAAGGGCTCCTCGCGGGGGGGCAGAATGAGCAGTTCTTC.

This clone was found once. This rearrangement joins TRBV4-1 to TRBJ1-2, with 8 positions matching TRBD1. Trimming at V came to 4 bases and at J to 8 bases, leaving 21 bases not matched to a gene. CDR1 and CDR2 from the germline V gene are MGHRA and YSYEKL. CDR3 size: 18 residues. The CDR3 sequence is CASSRVQSRTGLDSGYTF. In nucleotides, the CDR3 is TGCGCCAGCAGCCGAGTGCAGAGCCGGACAGGGCTAGATTCCGGCTACACCTTC.

The chain couples TRBV6-6 to TRBJ1-2; TRBD1 aligns across 7 bases. With V trimmed by 8 bases and J by 3 bases, 12 bases remained unmatched. Per germline, CDR1 MNHNY and CDR2 SVGAGI (reference sequence). This CDR3 is built from 15 residues. The CDR3 coding sequence is TGTGCCAGCCAAGCAGGGGGAGGGAGGGACTATGGCTACACCTTC. Its translation: CASQAGGGRDYGYTF.

J is TRBJ2-7 and V is TRBV5-1; D is perhaps TRBD1 (6 bases). V dropped 5 bases and J dropped 6 bases, with 18 bases sitting between them. The germline CDR1 and CDR2 sequences are SGHRS and YFSETQ. The CDR3 runs 14 residues. CDR3 in DNA: TGCGCCAGCAGATGGGCAGGGGATTATGGCGAGCAGTACTTC. As protein: CASRWAGDYGEQYF.

The chain recombines TRBV5-1 with TRBJ2-1; the D is unclear. Per germline, CDR1 SGHRS and CDR2 YFSETQ. V lost 4 bases and J lost 3, with 8 bases in between. The CDR3 loop spans 13 amino acids. The CDR3 loop is CASSQAGYNEQFF. CDR3 nucleotides: TGCGCCAGCAGCCAAGCAGGCTACAATGAGCAGTTCTTC.

The chain has TRBV5-1 and TRBJ1-1, with D possibly being TRBD1 (6 bases). Germline CDR1 reads SGHRS; CDR2 reads YFSETQ. The CDR3 loop spans 14 amino acids. V shed 2 bases and J shed 1 base, with 9 bases lying between them. CDR3 nucleotide sequence: TGCGCCAGCAGCTTCACAGGGAAGAACACTGAAGCTTTCTTT. It yields the protein CASSFTGKNTEAFF.

In the case of this clone: The identical CDR3 is also encoded by other nucleotide sequences in the sample. V and J are TRBV9 and TRBJ2-7; D possibly corresponds to TRBD2 (6 bases). The CDR3 consists of 14 residues. V was clipped by 0 bases and J by 3 bases, with 10 bases between them. CDR1 is SGDLS, CDR2 YYNGEE, per germline. The CDR3 reads CASSVGGVNYEQYF. Here the CDR3 DNA reads TGTGCCAGCAGCGTAGGGGGGGTTAACTACGAGCAGTACTTC.

The chain is built from TRBV7-3 and TRBJ2-5; the D is unclear. Trimming took 5 bases from V and 5 from J, leaving 24 bases between them. Germline assignment: CDR1 SGHTA and CDR2 FQGTGA. The CDR3 loop spans 17 amino acids. In nucleotides, the CDR3 is TGTGCCAGCAGCCCCGGGCCTACTACGGATAGTCGGGAGACCCAGTACTTC. Its translation: CASSPGPTTDSRETQYF.

The chain employs TRBV6-5 and TRBJ1-5, with TRBD1 as a possible D gene (6 bases). Deletions cut 4 bases from V and 4 bases from J, with 17 bases between. Germline CDR1 and CDR2: MNHEY and SVGAGI. This CDR3 has 16 residues. CDR3 region: CASSSLSAGDNQPQHF. CDR3 sequence (DNA): TGTGCCAGCAGTTCGCTCTCGGCAGGGGATAATCAGCCCCAGCATTTT.

The rearrangement uses TRBV4-1 and TRBJ2-1; 7 nucleotides agree with TRBD1. Germline V gene sequence: CDR1 MGHRA, CDR2 YSYEKL. V lost 3 bases to trimming and J lost 2 bases; unmatched junction nucleotides: 7. The CDR3 covers 16 residues. CDR3 bases: TGCGCCAGCAGCCAGGGCCCGGGACAGACCTACAATGAGCAGTTCTTC. The encoded protein is CASSQGPGQTYNEQFF.

The J gene is TRBJ1-5, the V gene TRBV6-1; D call uncertain. V was shortened by 2 bases and J by 7 bases, with 9 bases between the two germline ends. The CDR3 is made up of 13 amino acids. Germline CDR1 is MNHNS and CDR2 is SASEGT. The CDR3 loop is CASSERQVQPQHF. In DNA form, the CDR3 reads TGTGCCAGCAGTGAACGTCAGGTACAGCCCCAGCATTTT.

V gene TRBV5-1 combines with J gene TRBJ2-3; D is unresolved. Deletions cut 4 bases from V and 4 bases from J, with 13 bases between. This CDR3 has 14 residues. Per the germline V gene, CDR1 is SGHRS and CDR2 is YFSETQ. The CDR3 spells CASSTGHVSDTQYF. CDR3 DNA: TGCGCCAGCAGCACCGGTCATGTTTCAGATACGCAGTATTTT.

V is TRBV30 and J is TRBJ1-5, with 8 bases that match TRBD1. The CDR3 runs to 13 residues. The V and J ends lost 3 bases and 7 bases, in that order; junction bases with no gene match: 5. The germline V gene has CDR1 GTSNPN and CDR2 SVGIG (reference sequence). DNA of the CDR3: TGTGCCTGGAGCGCAGGGGGCACGCAGCCCCAGCATTTT. The encoded protein is CAWSAGGTQPQHF.

The CDR3 here is CASRDPGAGSYNEQFF. In nucleotides, the CDR3 is TGCGCCAGCAGGGACCCAGGGGCTGGTTCCTACAATGAGCAGTTCTTC. The chain couples TRBV10-2 to TRBJ2-1, with D possibly matching TRBD1 (6 bases). There are 16 residues in the CDR3. V was clipped by 6 bases and J by 1 base, with 16 bases between them. The germline gives CDR1 WSHSY, CDR2 SAAADI.

This clone was picked up a small number of times. The chain carries TRBV19 and TRBJ2-1; 10 bases align to TRBD1. Looked up from germline, CDR1 is LNHDA and CDR2 is SQIVND (reference sequence). J was trimmed by 5 bases and V by 6 bases; bases with no gene match: 10. This CDR3 has 16 amino acids. In DNA, the CDR3 is TGTGCCAGTAGCAAAATAGACAGGGGGCGTAACAATGAGCAGTTCTTC. Protein product: CASSKIDRGRNNEQFF.

The chain recombines TRBV13 with TRBJ2-1, with 7 bases identical to TRBD2. After removal of 5 bases from V and 10 bases from J, the junction contained 8 bases not matched to a gene. Germline CDR1 PRHDT, CDR2 FYEKMQ (reference sequence). This CDR3 contains 13 residues. The CDR3 sequence: CASSTGTTGEQFF. Here the CDR3 DNA reads TGTGCCAGCAGCACGGGGACTACCGGCGAGCAGTTCTTC. The full variable domain, in which reference TRBV13 and TRBJ2-1 provide the parts outside the CDR3, is AAGVIQSPRHLIKEKRETATLKCYPIPRHDTVYWYQQGPGQDPQFLISFYEKMQSDKGSIPDRFSAQQFSDYHSELNMSSLELGDSALYFCASSTGTTGEQFFGPGTRLTVL.

This CDR3 is CASSLGLDTEAFF. The CDR3 nucleotides read TGCGCCAGCAGCTTGGGCCTAGACACTGAAGCTTTCTTT. This chain uses TRBV5-1 with TRBJ1-1; no reliable D call. Looked up from germline, CDR1 is SGHRS and CDR2 is YFSETQ. This CDR3 has 13 amino acids. V was pared by 0 bases and J by 3 bases, with 6 bases between.

V is TRBV18 and J is TRBJ1-5; 9 nucleotides align to TRBD1. J was trimmed by 6 bases and V by 0 bases; bases with no gene match: 6. The CDR3 extends over 16 amino acids. Germline-derived CDR1 and CDR2 are KGHSH and LQKENI. CDR3 DNA: TGTGCCAGCTCACCACCGCAACAGGGGGCTGCTCAGCCCCAGCATTTT. It yields the protein CASSPPQQGAAQPQHF.

This chain links TRBV11-2 with TRBJ1-2, with 7 positions matching TRBD1. After removal of 5 bases from V and 4 bases from J, the junction contained 7 bases not matched to a gene. Germline V gene sequence: CDR1 SGHAT, CDR2 FQNNGV. This CDR3 contains 14 residues. DNA for the CDR3: TGTGCCAGCAGCGTAACCCCAGGGGGCTATGGCTACACCTTC. Translation: CASSVTPGGYGYTF. The variable domain in full, with the rest retrieved from reference TRBV11-2 and TRBJ1-2, is EAGVAQSPRYKIIEKRQSVAFWCNPISGHATLYWYQQILGQGPKLLIQFQNNGVVDDSQLPKDRFSAERLKGVDSTLKIQPAKLEDSAVYLCASSVTPGGYGYTFGSGTRLTVV.

This chain uses TRBV2 with TRBJ1-1; no reliable D call. Trimming took off 4 bases at V and 1 base at J, with 7 bases between the two ends. The CDR3 spans 13 residues. Germline values: CDR1 SNHLY, CDR2 FYNNEI. The CDR3 loop reads CASSVFGNTEAFF. The DNA of the CDR3 is TGTGCCAGCAGTGTATTCGGGAACACTGAAGCTTTCTTT.

The V call is TRBV14, the J call TRBJ2-5; possibly TRBD2 for D (6 bases). CDR1 and CDR2 from the germline V gene are SGHDN and FVKESK. This CDR3 comprises 12 residues. Between the trimmed V and J ends, which lost 4 bases and 7 bases, there was a span of 10 bases. The chain's CDR3 is CASSPGGATQYF. In DNA, the CDR3 is TGTGCCAGCAGCCCAGGAGGGGCGACCCAGTACTTC.

The chain is built from TRBV11-2 and TRBJ1-1; no clear D. Trimming pared 5 bases from V and 0 bases from J, leaving 7 bases between. CDR3 length equals 13 residues. The germline CDR1 and CDR2 sequences are SGHAT and FQNNGV. The CDR3 region is CASSLRLNTEAFF. Here the CDR3 DNA reads TGTGCCAGCAGCCTCCGACTGAACACTGAAGCTTTCTTT.

The table lists this clone with a count of one. The chain joins TRBV6-6 to TRBJ2-5; possibly TRBD1 for D (5 bases). Deletions cut 6 bases from V and 3 bases from J, with 5 bases between. The CDR3 has 11 residues. Germline CDR1 reads MNHNY; CDR2 reads SVGAGI (reference sequence). The CDR3 is CASRTEETQYF. For the CDR3, the DNA is TGTGCCAGCAGGACAGAAGAGACCCAGTACTTC.

The rearrangement links TRBV5-6 to TRBJ2-1, with D perhaps being TRBD1 or TRBD2 (5 bases each). V lost 4 bases and J lost 6, with 23 bases in between. Germline V lookup: CDR1 SGHDT, CDR2 YYEEEE. CDR3 length: 17 amino acids. The CDR3 here is CASSTTTRGISFNEQFF. The CDR3 coding sequence is TGTGCCAGCAGCACTACTACTAGGGGCATCTCTTTCAATGAGCAGTTCTTC.

V and J are TRBV9 and TRBJ2-3; D call uncertain. From germline, CDR1 is SGDLS and CDR2 YYNGEE. The CDR3 spans 11 residues. Trimming removed 3 bases from V and 6 bases from J, with 5 bases in between. For the CDR3, the DNA is TGTGCCAGCAGCGCCGGGGATACGCAGTATTTT. It specifies CASSAGDTQYF.

The gene calls are TRBV11-2 and TRBJ2-5, with D unresolved. With 5 bases removed from V and 4 bases from J, the gap between germline ends came to 23 bases. Germline V gene data show CDR1 as SGHAT and CDR2 as FQNNGV. The CDR3 totals 17 residues. The DNA for the CDR3 is TGTGCCAGCAGCCTCCATTACGAGAAACTGTCAGGAGAGACCCAGTACTTC. Protein product: CASSLHYEKLSGETQYF.

The CDR3 here is CASSGHLDRVGQSIYF. DNA of the CDR3: TGTGCCAGCAGTGGACACCTGGACAGGGTAGGACAGTCCATATATTTT. This rearrangement joins TRBV25-1 to TRBJ1-3; TRBD1 aligns across 8 bases. V shed 4 bases and J 11 bases; nucleotides not matched to a gene: 16. The length of the CDR3 is 16 residues. Germline CDR1 reads MGHDK; CDR2 reads SYGVNS.

The chain employs TRBV27 and TRBJ2-3; D unresolved. Trimming left V 3 bases short and J 7 bases short, with 8 bases between. The CDR3 length is 12 residues. CDR1 is MNHEY and CDR2 is SMNVEV in the germline V gene (reference sequence). The CDR3 coding sequence is TGTGCCAGCAGTTTTGGTGGATATACGCAGTATTTT. This codes for CASSFGGYTQYF.

V usage is TRBV2 and J usage is TRBJ2-3; TRBD1 is a possible D gene (6 bases). V lost 7 bases and J 2 bases, leaving 19 bases between the germline ends. This CDR3 is built from 16 residues. CDR1 and CDR2 from the germline V gene are SNHLY and FYNNEI. As DNA, the CDR3 is TGTGCCAGCAAGGTTTACTACAGGGTAGCCACAGATACGCAGTATTTT. Translating gives CASKVYYRVATDTQYF.

Of note for this clone: The conserved phenylalanine or tryptophan is not found at the CDR3 terminus, so this likely reflects a read error. This chain connects TRBV7-9 to TRBJ1-1; 11 positions agree with TRBD1. The length of the CDR3 is 15 residues. Germline V lookup: CDR1 SEHNR, CDR2 FQNEAQ (reference sequence). With V trimmed by 5 bases and J by 1 base, 3 bases remained unmatched. The CDR3 region has the DNA TGTGCCAGCAGCCCTGGGACAGGGGGGAACACTGAAGCTTTCTCT. Encoded protein: CASSPGTGGNTEAFS.